This TCR beta chain was found in a study of neoadjuvant nivolumab and ipilimumab in lung cancer. Study overall: Nivolumab 3 mg/kg was given days 1, 15 and 29, plus ipilimumab 1 mg/kg day 1 in combination.

As to this clone: What it recognizes is unknown.

TCRdb's table, derived via immunoSEQ multiplex PCR, lists solely in-frame clones and lacks some. Of about 27,000 clones in the sample, around 76% are singletons; the top ten hold about 20%. Study-wide points: Resected-tumor TCR richness correlated positively with pretherapy blood richness. Only two of four nivolumab-treated tumors gained richness and clonality by surgery. TCR clonality did not significantly correlate with pathologic tumor regression.

Looked up from germline, CDR1 is MNHEY and CDR2 is SVGAGI. V shed 6 bases and J 3 bases; nucleotides not matched to a gene: 5. The CDR3 runs to 14 residues. The sequencing used tumor tissue, collected after neoadjuvant nivolumab, alone or with ipilimumab, at or shortly before surgery. This TCR was recovered from an adult with non-small cell lung cancer. The V call is TRBV6-5, the J call TRBJ2-5, with 9 bases fitting TRBD2. Here the CDR3 DNA reads TGTGCCAGCAGGATAGCGGGGGCCAAAGAGACCCAGTACTTC. Translated: CASRIAGAKETQYF.